A selection of T cell receptor beta chains follows, all from one sample in a study of monozygotic twins with cystic fibrosis. The method was immunoSEQ multiplex PCR; TCRdb's version includes in-frame clones alone and lacks a portion of them. Of about 14,000 clones listed, more than 75% are singletons. Sequenced sample: blood. The receptors stem from a boy aged 5-17 years with cystic fibrosis. Each CDR3 is given with its conserved first and last residue. Fields, in order: V gene, J gene, clone size, D gene, CDR3 DNA, CDR3 protein. The D gene is left open where the match is weak. Expanded clones are given a class, and other clones once, few, many or no size at all.

v_call: TRBV6-1
j_call: TRBJ2-3
clone_size: NA
d_call: TRBD2
cdr3_nt: TGTGCCACCTCTCTAGGCGGGGGGGCCCCAGATACGCAGTATTTT
cdr3_aa: CATSLGGGAPDTQYF

v_call: TRBV20-1
j_call: TRBJ1-2
clone_size: few
d_call: NA
cdr3_nt: TGCAGTGCTAGTAGGGACGGGGGCTACACCTTC
cdr3_aa: CSASRDGGYTF

v_call: TRBV28
j_call: TRBJ1-2
clone_size: NA
d_call: NA
cdr3_nt: TGTGCCAGCGCCCCTTACGAGAGGCCCGGTGGCTACACCTTC
cdr3_aa: CASAPYERPGGYTF

v_call: TRBV5-1
j_call: TRBJ2-5
clone_size: NA
d_call: TRBD1
cdr3_nt: TGCGCCAGCAGCTTACAGGGGGCAGAGACCCAGTACTTC
cdr3_aa: CASSLQGAETQYF

v_call: TRBV28
j_call: TRBJ1-6
clone_size: NA
d_call: NA
cdr3_nt: TGTGCCAGCAGTTTAGGTAGTCTTCTTAATTCACCCCTCCACTTT
cdr3_aa: CASSLGSLLNSPLHF

v_call: TRBV29-1
j_call: TRBJ1-2
clone_size: NA
d_call: TRBD1
cdr3_nt: TGCAGCGTTGAATACAGGGGGCTCTATGGCTACACCTTC
cdr3_aa: CSVEYRGLYGYTF

v_call: TRBV2
j_call: TRBJ2-2
clone_size: NA
d_call: TRBD2
cdr3_nt: TGTGCCAGACAGGGACTAGCGGGGCGAACCGGGGAGCTGTTTTTT
cdr3_aa: CARQGLAGRTGELFF

v_call: TRBV5-6
j_call: TRBJ1-6
clone_size: NA
d_call: NA
cdr3_nt: TGTGCCAGCAGCTTTGGGTGGCAGGGAAATTCACCCCTCCACTTT
cdr3_aa: CASSFGWQGNSPLHF

v_call: TRBV10-2
j_call: TRBJ2-2
clone_size: NA
d_call: NA
cdr3_nt: TGCGCCAGCAGTGACCCGATAAGCCCCGCGGGGTCCGGGGAGCTGTTTTTT
cdr3_aa: CASSDPISPAGSGELFF

v_call: TRBV9
j_call: TRBJ2-1
clone_size: NA
d_call: NA
cdr3_nt: TGTGCCAGCAGCGGCGAGACAGGAAGCTCCTACAATGAGCAGTTCTTC
cdr3_aa: CASSGETGSSYNEQFF

v_call: TRBV5-1
j_call: TRBJ1-4
clone_size: NA
d_call: TRBD1
cdr3_nt: TGCGCCAGCAGAACCGGGACAGCTAATGAAAAACTGTTTTTT
cdr3_aa: CASRTGTANEKLFF